This TCR beta chain appears in the sequencing data of a study of T cells after yellow fever vaccination (dated by TCRdb to between 2018 and 2021). Broadly, across the study: The SMART-Seq v4 Ultra Low Input RNA kit was used to prepare libraries from fractions with low cell numbers. To track T-cell clones before and after primary and booster YFV17D yellow fever vaccination, bulk TCR alpha and beta repertoires were sequenced longitudinally. Two healthy male donors made up the cohort, one aged 18 to 29 years and the other aged 30 to 40 years. Bulk PBMC replicates and cell subsets were isolated from blood drawn at multiple timepoints before and after both primary and secondary immunization. General conclusions and limits of the study: Compared with the primary T-cell response, the secondary T-cell response was faster but weaker, reaching its peak on day 5 rather than on day 15. After the booster, most clones that had expanded after primary vaccination were detected again (about 97% of CD4 and roughly 86% of CD8), suggesting broad maintenance of memory. Because abundant contaminating clonotypes from the bulk population could be contained in FACS-sorted repertoires, computational filtering was required. Only a couple of donors were included in the study, so the extent to which the findings can be generalized is limited. A small fraction of clonotypes appeared in both the CD4 and CD8 compartments, likely as a result of convergent recombination.

The data were produced on an Illumina NovaSeq 6000. TCR cDNA was synthesized by 5'RACE template switching, through which a universal primer site and unique molecular identifiers were introduced. cDNA synthesis was primed from both the TCR alpha and TCR beta constant segments. Library amplification used two PCR steps, and the second PCR step added sample barcodes and sequencing adapters. Libraries were sequenced on Illumina HiSeq 2500 (2x100 bp) or NovaSeq (2x150 bp). The source study handled its data this way. MIGEC handled demultiplexing of reads and collapsing into UMI consensus sequences, while MiXCR performed V(D)J alignment. Clonotypes responding to the vaccine were identified with edgeR on replicate PBMC samples, with the criteria of FDR below 0.01 and a log2 fold change above 5 up to day 15. CD4 or CD8 identity was assigned to each bulk clonotype according to whether the clonotype was present at higher abundance in the sequenced CD4 repertoire or the sequenced CD8 repertoire. Using fastp at Q25 and MiXCR, TCRdb reprocessed the public reads and kept productive beta chains. Every CDR3 protein is listed once, alongside the most common genes and DNA of its rows. V and J calls and clone size were set by TCRdb, not the authors. For this sample the table gives some 320,000 distinct CDR3 sequences, of which roughly a tenth were detected only once. Clones ranked in the top ten supply over 3% of the sample.

According to the study, the label for this sample's treatment or condition signals: live attenuated yellow fever vaccine strain. A standard Ficoll-Paque protocol was used to isolate PBMCs from peripheral blood. Dynabeads CD4 and CD8 positive selection kits were used to isolate the CD4 and CD8 T-cell fractions. TriZol was used to extract RNA from bulk PBMCs, CD4 and CD8 fractions, and dextramer-positive and dextramer-negative fractions. There are 15 amino acids in the CDR3, from cysteine to phenylalanine inclusive. Left in the record is the CDR3 DNA by itself, 45 bases read in frame from the first base. CDR1 and CDR2 were assigned from the germline V gene (reference sequence) as SGHNT and YYREEE. From V the trimming removes 4 bases and from J it removes 8 bases, while the gene matches leave 12 bases of the junction unaccounted for. This clonotype has a handful of counts. Its antigen specificity is not known. No base qualities exist here, and no much larger clone lies one base off it.

The source is a man between 18 and 29 years old who received the YFV17D yellow fever vaccine. Recombination connected TRBV5-4 to TRBJ2-1; a stretch of 7 junction bases matches TRBD2. The source was CD4+ T cells sorted from PBMCs, collected 45 days after the yellow fever booster vaccination. The nucleotide sequence is TGTGCCAGCAGCCAGCCCGGGCGGGGGTTCGATGAGCAGTTCTTC. Its product reads: CASSQPGRGFDEQFF.